Below, 2 T cell receptor beta chains from the same sample are listed, as sequenced in a study of Tregs in tolerant kidney transplant recipients. The method was immunoSEQ multiplex PCR; TCRdb's version includes in-frame clones alone and lacks a portion of them. The sample has more than 95,000 clones, roughly nine tenths seen once. Sequencing was performed on CD4+ T cells from blood. These receptors were collected from a human donor in good health.

The rearrangement links TRBV29-1 to TRBJ1-1, with TRBD1 identical over 7 bases. The junction had 3 bases not matched to a gene; V was cut back by 3 bases and J by 5 bases. Germline V gene sequence: CDR1 SQVTM, CDR2 ANQGSEA. The CDR3 sequence is 12 residues long. CDR3 DNA: TGCAGCGTTGAGGAGGGGGCAACTGAAGCTTTCTTT. Its translation is CSVEEGATEAFF.

The V and J genes are TRBV6-5 and TRBJ2-3; TRBD1 might be the D (5 bases). Trimming shortened V by 6 bases and J by 3 bases, and 16 bases separated the two germline ends. The CDR3 has 15 amino acids. Germline values: CDR1 MNHEY, CDR2 SVGAGI. The CDR3 nucleotides are TGTGCCAGCAGCCTCAGGGTCGTGGGGACAGATACGCAGTATTTT. It translates to CASSLRVVGTDTQYF.